The clone carrying this TCR beta chain came up a few times. Antigen: not known. From the 5' RACE reads, TCRdb called clonotypes with MiXCR, one entry per CDR3 protein. This table holds just over 400,000 distinct CDR3 sequences, 20% to 30% found once. The V and J ends lost 5 bases and 5 bases respectively, with 21 bases between them. Looked up from germline, CDR1 is SEHNR and CDR2 is FQNEAQ (reference sequence). The CDR3 totals 16 residues. The sample originates from a study of T-cell memory formation after mild COVID-19. The wider study: The study found TCR clusters largely donor specific.

Overall study findings and caveats: For contracting clones, CD4+ ones sat mainly in CM and EM, CD8+ in EMRA.

This clonotype was sampled from an adult woman who had mild COVID-19 (a few samples of this study predate the infection). Cell type and time point are not known. The chain has TRBV7-9 and TRBJ2-5; D possibly corresponds to TRBD2 (6 bases). The material sequenced was PBMCs or a T cell subset sorted from them (not recorded which). DNA for the CDR3: TGTGCCAGCAGCCCAGACAGACCGGGAGTCGTGGAGACCCAGTACTTC. This sequence encodes CASSPDRPGVVETQYF.